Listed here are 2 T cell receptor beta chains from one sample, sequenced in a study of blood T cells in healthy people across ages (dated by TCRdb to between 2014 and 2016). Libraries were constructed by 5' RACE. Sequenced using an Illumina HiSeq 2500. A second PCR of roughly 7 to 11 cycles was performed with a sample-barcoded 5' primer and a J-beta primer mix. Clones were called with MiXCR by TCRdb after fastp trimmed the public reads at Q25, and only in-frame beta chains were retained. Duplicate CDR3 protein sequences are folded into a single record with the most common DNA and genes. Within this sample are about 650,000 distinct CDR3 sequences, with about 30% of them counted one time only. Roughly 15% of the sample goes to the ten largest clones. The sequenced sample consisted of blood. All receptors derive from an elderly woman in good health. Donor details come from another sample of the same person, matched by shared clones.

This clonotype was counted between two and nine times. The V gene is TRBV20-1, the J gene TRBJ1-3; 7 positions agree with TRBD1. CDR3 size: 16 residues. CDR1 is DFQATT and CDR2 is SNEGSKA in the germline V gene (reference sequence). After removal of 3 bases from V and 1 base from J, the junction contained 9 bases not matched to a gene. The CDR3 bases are TGCAGTGCTAGGGACGTAGCGACAGGGTCTGGAAACACCATATATTTT. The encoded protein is CSARDVATGSGNTIYF.

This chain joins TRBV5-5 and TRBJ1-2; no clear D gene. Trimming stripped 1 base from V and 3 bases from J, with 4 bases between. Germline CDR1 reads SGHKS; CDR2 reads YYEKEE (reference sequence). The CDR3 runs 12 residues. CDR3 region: CASSLYDYGYTF. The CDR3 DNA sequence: TGTGCCAGCAGCTTGTACGACTATGGCTACACCTTC.